These 31 T cell receptor beta chains share one sample of origin, sequenced in a study of T cell responses to AZD1222 COVID-19 vaccine. Some clones are missing from TCRdb's copy, which holds only in-frame ones; the method was immunoSEQ multiplex PCR. The data hold under 100,000 clones, with approximately 83% observed a single time. This specimen was peripheral blood, taken 28 days after the second AZD1222 dose. These receptors were obtained from an adult who received the AZD1222 COVID-19 vaccine.

This chain joins TRBV4-3 and TRBJ2-5, with D hard to call. The CDR3 is made up of 13 amino acids. Germline CDR1 and CDR2: LGHNA and YSLEER. V was trimmed by 1 base and J by 1 base, leaving 4 bases between them. CDR3 loop: CASSQVLQETQYF. CDR3 coding DNA: TGCGCCAGCAGCCAAGTGCTCCAAGAGACCCAGTACTTC.

The rearrangement links TRBV28 to TRBJ1-2; 7 bases are a match to TRBD1. Germline V gene sequence: CDR1 MDHEN, CDR2 SYDVKM. The CDR3 covers 14 residues. The junction had 3 bases not matched to a gene; V was cut back by 1 base and J by 4 bases. The CDR3, as DNA: TGTGCCAGCAGTTTATCCGGGACAGTCTATGGCTACACCTTC. Amino acid sequence: CASSLSGTVYGYTF.

The J gene is TRBJ1-1, the V gene TRBV4-3; possibly TRBD1 for D (6 bases). The germline gives CDR1 LGHNA, CDR2 YSLEER. V was clipped by 5 bases and J by 1 base, with 8 bases between them. CDR3 length: 13 amino acids. CDR3 coding DNA: TGCGCCAGCAGCGGGACACCGAACACTGAAGCTTTCTTT. Protein sequence: CASSGTPNTEAFF.

CDR3 protein: CSVGGRGDEQFF. The CDR3 DNA reads as TGCAGCGTTGGAGGGAGGGGCGATGAGCAGTTCTTC. The chain carries TRBV29-1 and TRBJ2-1; TRBD2 matches at 7 bases. Germline lookup yields CDR1 SQVTM and CDR2 ANQGSEA. The CDR3 covers 12 residues. Losses at the gene ends were 4 bases for V and 8 bases for J; bases not matched to a gene: 5.

This clone showed up just a few times. Other nucleotide sequences in the sample specify the same CDR3. The chain recombines TRBV4-3 with TRBJ2-7; TRBD2 agrees at 14 bases. Trimming cost V 4 bases and J 3 bases; bases outside gene matches: 2. The CDR3 loop spans 15 amino acids. CDR1 is LGHNA, CDR2 YSLEER, per germline. CDR3 sequence reads: CASSLGLAGVYEQYF. CDR3 sequence (DNA): TGCGCCAGCAGCCTGGGACTAGCGGGAGTCTACGAGCAGTACTTC.

The chain links TRBV10-3 to TRBJ2-6; no reliable D call. The CDR3 has 15 amino acids. V lost 2 bases and J 2 bases, leaving 7 bases between the germline ends. In germline, CDR1 is ENHRY, CDR2 SYGVKD. For the CDR3, the DNA is TGTGCCATCAGTGAGGGTGGACCTGGGGCCAACGTCCTGACTTTC. Translating it yields CAISEGGPGANVLTF.

This clone has only one observation. V and J are TRBV5-1 and TRBJ1-1, with a tentative D call TRBD1 (5 bases). CDR3 length equals 13 residues. Trimming took 7 bases from V and 4 from J, leaving 14 bases between them. From germline, CDR1 is SGHRS and CDR2 YFSETQ. CDR3 DNA sequence: TGCGCCAGCCGGCCCAGGGAGGTCACTGAAGCTTTCTTT. It codes for CASRPREVTEAFF. Complete variable domain (other parts from reference TRBV5-1 and TRBJ1-1): KAGVTQTPRYLIKTRGQQVTLSCSPISGHRSVSWYQQTPGQGLQFLFEYFSETQRNKGNFPGRFSGRQFSNSRSEMNVSTLELGDSALYLCASRPREVTEAFFGQGTRLTVV.

This chain uses TRBV3-1 (or the pseudogene TRBV3-2) with TRBJ2-5; TRBD1 aligns across 7 bases. The V and J ends lost 3 bases and 0 bases, in that order; junction bases with no gene match: 1. The CDR3 runs to 14 residues. Per germline, CDR1 LGHDT and CDR2 YNNKEL (reference sequence). CDR3 protein: CASSHGQDQETQYF. CDR3 DNA sequence: TGTGCCAGCAGCCACGGACAGGACCAAGAGACCCAGTACTTC.

This clone has a single count. V usage is TRBV19 and J usage is TRBJ2-7, with 7 bases fitting TRBD1. The V and J ends lost 5 bases and 2 bases, in that order; junction bases with no gene match: 3. This CDR3 is built from 13 residues. From germline, CDR1 is LNHDA and CDR2 SQIVND (reference sequence). CDR3 residues: CASSPTGAYEQYF. CDR3 in DNA: TGTGCCAGTAGTCCCACAGGGGCCTACGAGCAGTACTTC.

This chain links TRBV9 with TRBJ1-3; D gene uncertain. Germline CDR1 and CDR2: SGDLS and YYNGEE. The CDR3 runs 15 residues. Trimming pared 0 bases from V and 9 bases from J, leaving 16 bases between. CDR3: CASSVDVGPRSTIYF. The CDR3 DNA is TGTGCCAGCAGCGTAGATGTCGGCCCCAGGAGCACCATATATTTT. Variable domain in full (rest from reference TRBV9 and TRBJ1-3): DSGVTQTPKHLITATGQRVTLRCSPRSGDLSVYWYQQSLDQGLQFLIQYYNGEERAKGNILERFSAQQFPDLHSELNLSSLELGDSALYFCASSVDVGPRSTIYFGEGSWLTVV.

V gene TRBV5-1 combines with J gene TRBJ2-2, with 11 bases identical to TRBD2. After removal of 0 bases from V and 4 bases from J, the junction contained 11 bases not matched to a gene. The CDR3 consists of 19 residues. Looked up from germline, CDR1 is SGHRS and CDR2 is YFSETQ. The CDR3 loop reads CASSLAGVTSGSTTGELFF. DNA of the CDR3: TGCGCCAGCAGCTTGGCCGGAGTAACTAGCGGGAGTACCACCGGGGAGCTGTTTTTT. The complete variable domain, with remaining parts taken from reference TRBV5-1 and TRBJ2-2, reads KAGVTQTPRYLIKTRGQQVTLSCSPISGHRSVSWYQQTPGQGLQFLFEYFSETQRNKGNFPGRFSGRQFSNSRSEMNVSTLELGDSALYLCASSLAGVTSGSTTGELFFGEGSRLTVL.

V usage is TRBV7-3 and J usage is TRBJ2-7, with D possibly being TRBD1 or TRBD2 (5 bases each). V lost 5 bases to trimming and J lost 6 bases, with 14 bases between them. The CDR3 has 13 residues. From germline, CDR1 is SGHTA and CDR2 FQGTGA. CDR3 amino acids: CASSVNTGLEQYF. CDR3 nucleotides: TGTGCCAGCAGCGTCAATACGGGGCTCGAGCAGTACTTC.

The chain is built from TRBV19 and TRBJ2-1; D remains unclear. CDR3 length: 16 amino acids. V was shortened by 6 bases and J by 4 bases, with 19 bases between the two germline ends. CDR1 LNHDA and CDR2 SQIVND come from the germline V gene (reference sequence). Here the CDR3 DNA reads TGTGCCAGTAGCCATACGCGGCCCCTCGCTTACAATGAGCAGTTCTTC. This encodes CASSHTRPLAYNEQFF.

Only a few counts were recorded for this clone. Other DNA sequences in this sample translate to the same CDR3. The J gene is TRBJ1-1, the V gene TRBV11-2, with no clear D. Trimming removed 1 base from V and 0 bases from J, with 6 bases in between. The germline gives CDR1 SGHAT, CDR2 FQNNGV. This CDR3 has 14 residues. CDR3: CASSLGGMNTEAFF. The CDR3 DNA reads as TGTGCCAGCAGCTTAGGGGGAATGAACACTGAAGCTTTCTTT.

The chain employs TRBV18 and TRBJ1-1; 7 nucleotides align to TRBD1. The CDR3 contains 13 residues. The V gene end was trimmed by 5 bases and the J gene end by 1 base; junction bases not matched to a gene: 1. Germline V gene data show CDR1 as KGHSH and CDR2 as LQKENI. In DNA form, the CDR3 reads TGTGCCAGCTCAGAGGGGGCGAACACTGAAGCTTTCTTT. Its translation is CASSEGANTEAFF. Full variable domain (outside the CDR3, taken from reference TRBV18 and TRBJ1-1): NAGVMQNPRHLVRRRGQEARLRCSPMKGHSHVYWYRQLPEEGLKFMVYLQKENIIDESGMPKERFSAEFPKEGPSILRIQQVVRGDSAAYFCASSEGANTEAFFGQGTRLTVV.

The chain combines TRBV15 with TRBJ2-7, with 10 bases that match TRBD2. The germline CDR1 and CDR2 sequences are LNHNV and YYDKDF (reference sequence). The V segment lost 7 bases and the J segment 2 bases; nucleotides outside the gene matches: 5. The CDR3 loop spans 14 amino acids. Here the CDR3 DNA reads TGTGCCACCATCGAGCGGGAGGGCCCCTACGAGCAGTACTTC. This encodes CATIEREGPYEQYF.

This clone appeared a few times. This sequence joins TRBV5-1 and TRBJ2-7, with TRBD2 matching over 7 bases. J gave up 0 bases and V 4 bases, and 7 bases lay outside the gene matches. The CDR3 has 15 residues. From germline, CDR1 is SGHRS and CDR2 YFSETQ. CDR3 coding DNA: TGCGCCAGCAGCAAGGGTGGGACTAACTCCTACGAGCAGTACTTC. It codes for CASSKGGTNSYEQYF. The variable domain in full, completed from reference TRBV5-1 and TRBJ2-7, reads KAGVTQTPRYLIKTRGQQVTLSCSPISGHRSVSWYQQTPGQGLQFLFEYFSETQRNKGNFPGRFSGRQFSNSRSEMNVSTLELGDSALYLCASSKGGTNSYEQYFGPGTRLTVT.

The chain is built from TRBV5-8 and TRBJ1-5, with a tentative D call TRBD1 (5 bases). Germline V gives CDR1 SGHTS, CDR2 YDEGEE. CDR3 length: 15 amino acids. The ends were cut back, 0 bases at V and 7 bases at J, with 14 bases in the middle. The CDR3 sequence is CASSLAAGLGQPQHF. CDR3 coding DNA: TGTGCCAGCAGCTTGGCGGCAGGGTTAGGCCAGCCCCAGCATTTT.

The rearrangement uses TRBV9 and TRBJ2-7; TRBD2 agrees at 7 bases. V shed 0 bases and J 6 bases; nucleotides not matched to a gene: 6. The CDR3 sequence is 14 residues long. Germline V lookup: CDR1 SGDLS, CDR2 YYNGEE. Here the CDR3 reads CASSVESRESEQYF. The DNA of the CDR3 is TGTGCCAGCAGCGTAGAGTCGCGGGAGTCCGAGCAGTACTTC.

The V gene is TRBV5-6, the J gene TRBJ1-4, with a tentative D call TRBD1 (5 bases). The CDR3 loop spans 14 amino acids. The germline V gene has CDR1 SGHDT and CDR2 YYEEEE. V lost 6 bases to trimming and J lost 8 bases, with 17 bases between them. The CDR3 bases are TGTGCCAGCACCAGGGAGAAACTAGGAGAAAAACTGTTTTTT. Protein: CASTREKLGEKLFF.

This clone was seen a few times. A much larger clone lies a single base off, so this may be a read error. The same CDR3 is also encoded by other DNA sequences in this sample. V is TRBV19 and J is TRBJ1-1; D uncertain. The CDR3 is made up of 12 amino acids. Germline values: CDR1 LNHDA, CDR2 SQIVND (reference sequence). Trimming shortened V by 1 base and J by 1 base, and 1 base separated the two germline ends. The CDR3 DNA follows: TGTGCCAGTAGTATAGGGAACACTGAAGCTTTCTTT. Its protein is CASSIGNTEAFF.

The rearrangement joins TRBV15 to TRBJ2-3; 8 bases map to TRBD2. Looked up from germline, CDR1 is LNHNV and CDR2 is YYDKDF (reference sequence). The ends lost 5 bases at V and 3 bases at J; junction bases unmatched: 13. This CDR3 is 17 amino acids long. The CDR3 loop reads CATSGRKVAGRTDTQYF. Written as DNA, the CDR3 is TGTGCCACCAGCGGACGGAAAGTAGCGGGGAGAACAGATACGCAGTATTTT. Full variable domain (remainder filled in from reference TRBV15 and TRBJ2-3): DAMVIQNPRYQVTQFGKPVTLSCSQTLNHNVMYWYQQKSSQAPKLLFHYYDKDFNNEADTPDNFQSRRPNTSFCFLDIRSPGLGDTAMYLCATSGRKVAGRTDTQYFGPGTRLTVL.

The genes are TRBV9 and TRBJ2-2; a weak D match, TRBD2 (5 bases). The germline CDR1 and CDR2 sequences are SGDLS and YYNGEE. V lost 2 bases and J lost 3, with 14 bases in between. The CDR3 covers 16 residues. The CDR3: CASSVTGNPDTGELFF. In DNA form, the CDR3 reads TGTGCCAGCAGCGTGACCGGGAACCCGGACACCGGGGAGCTGTTTTTT.

The chain employs TRBV19 and TRBJ1-4; TRBD1 aligns across 9 bases. Trimming cost V 6 bases and J 7 bases; bases outside gene matches: 12. Germline CDR1 and CDR2: LNHDA and SQIVND (reference sequence). The CDR3 is 16 amino acids. The CDR3 region has the DNA TGTGCCAGTAGCCCCCGGGACAGGGTTGGGGGTGAAAAACTGTTTTTT. Its translation is CASSPRDRVGGEKLFF. The full variable domain, with the rest looked up from reference TRBV19 and TRBJ1-4, is DGGITQSPKYLFRKEGQNVTLSCEQNLNHDAMYWYRQDPGQGLRLIYYSQIVNDFQKGDIAEGYSVSREKKESFPLTVTSAQKNPTAFYLCASSPRDRVGGEKLFFGSGTQLSVL.

This rearrangement joins TRBV5-1 to TRBJ1-3; D call uncertain. Germline values: CDR1 SGHRS, CDR2 YFSETQ. Trimming pared 4 bases from V and 4 bases from J, leaving 15 bases between. The CDR3 has 15 amino acids. CDR3 nucleotide sequence: TGCGCCAGCAGCCTGAGTCCTGGATACGGAAACACCATATATTTT. Amino acids: CASSLSPGYGNTIYF.

This chain joins TRBV9 and TRBJ1-4; possible D gene TRBD1, 5 bases. This CDR3 is 15 amino acids long. Trimming shortened V by 2 bases and J by 2 bases, and 10 bases separated the two germline ends. CDR1 and CDR2 (germline): SGDLS, YYNGEE. This chain's CDR3 is CASSVRGHTNEKLFF. The CDR3 nucleotides read TGTGCCAGCAGCGTCAGAGGACACACTAATGAAAAACTGTTTTTT.

The genes are TRBV10-3 and TRBJ2-3; 8 bases are shared with TRBD2. Germline loops: CDR1 ENHRY, CDR2 SYGVKD. V shed 11 bases and J 3 bases; nucleotides not matched to a gene: 7. The CDR3 loop spans 13 amino acids. The CDR3 loop is CAAWGGGTDTQYF. The CDR3 DNA follows: TGTGCCGCATGGGGCGGGGGGACAGATACGCAGTATTTT.

The CDR3 protein is CASSRDVYNEQFF. CDR3 coding DNA: TGTGCCAGCAGCAGGGACGTATACAATGAGCAGTTCTTC. V gene TRBV11-3 combines with J gene TRBJ2-1; D may be TRBD1 or TRBD2 (5 bases each). V lost 5 bases and J lost 4, with 9 bases in between. CDR1 and CDR2 (germline): SGHNT, YENEEA. The CDR3 runs 13 residues. Full variable domain (rest looked up from reference TRBV11-3 and TRBJ2-1): EAGVVQSPRYKIIEKKQPVAFWCNPISGHNTLYWYLQNLGQGPELLIRYENEEAVDDSQLPKDRFSAERLKGVDSTLKIQPAELGDSAVYLCASSRDVYNEQFFGPGTRLTVL.

The gene calls are TRBV13 and TRBJ1-1, with unresolved D. The V end lost 7 bases, the J end lost 1 base, and 25 bases lay between the germline ends. Germline CDR1 reads PRHDT; CDR2 reads FYEKMQ (reference sequence). This CDR3 is built from 18 residues. DNA of the CDR3: TGTGCCAGCAACTACCGCCAGCAGCTTTGGGTCGGGAACACTGAAGCTTTCTTT. It is translated as CASNYRQQLWVGNTEAFF. Combining the CDR3 with reference TRBV13 and TRBJ1-1 gives the whole variable domain AAGVIQSPRHLIKEKRETATLKCYPIPRHDTVYWYQQGPGQDPQFLISFYEKMQSDKGSIPDRFSAQQFSDYHSELNMSSLELGDSALYFCASNYRQQLWVGNTEAFFGQGTRLTVV.

The chain couples TRBV28 to TRBJ1-2, with 10 bases lining up with TRBD1. The V gene end was trimmed by 4 bases and the J gene end by 3 bases; junction bases not matched to a gene: 11. The CDR3 spans 17 residues. CDR1 is MDHEN and CDR2 is SYDVKM in the germline V gene. The CDR3 DNA reads as TGTGCCAGCAGTTCCTCGGGACAGGGGCCGTATTACTATGGCTACACCTTC. It yields the protein CASSSSGQGPYYYGYTF.

This clone was counted between two and nine times. V gene TRBV9 combines with J gene TRBJ2-3; 10 nucleotides line up with TRBD2. The CDR3 covers 18 residues. V shed 3 bases, J shed 4 bases, and the junction held 14 bases outside the gene matches. Per germline, CDR1 SGDLS and CDR2 YYNGEE. The CDR3 DNA reads as TGTGCCAGCAGCGCCCTTGGAGCGGGAGGGGGGGGCCCAGATACGCAGTATTTT. Protein: CASSALGAGGGGPDTQYF.